One sample yielded the 6 T cell receptor beta chains listed below, sequenced in a study of cytotoxic CD8 clonotypes in ibrutinib-treated CLL. Clones were sequenced by immunoSEQ multiplex PCR, and TCRdb holds only the in-frame ones, with some missing. In the table there are some 140,000 clones, 79% of which are singletons. The sequencing here drew on PBMCs, taken after 12 months of ibrutinib treatment. Receptor source: a human donor with chronic lymphocytic leukemia.

V is TRBV27 and J is TRBJ2-7, with 10 bases fitting TRBD1. Germline assignment: CDR1 MNHEY and CDR2 SMNVEV (reference sequence). Unmatched junction bases numbered 9, after V lost 4 bases and J lost 9 bases. This CDR3 is built from 14 residues. The CDR3 sequence: CASSWGGQGPRQYF. In nucleotides, the CDR3 is TGTGCCAGCAGTTGGGGGGGACAGGGGCCGCGGCAGTACTTC.

The rearrangement joins TRBV30 to TRBJ1-1, with D maybe TRBD1 (5 bases). The CDR3 has 11 amino acids. Germline-derived CDR1 and CDR2 are GTSNPN and SVGIG (reference sequence). The ends were cut back, 5 bases at V and 10 bases at J, with 14 bases in the middle. CDR3 region: CAWWGRSAAFF. The CDR3 region has the DNA TGTGCCTGGTGGGGCAGGTCGGCAGCTTTCTTT.

The chain links TRBV9 to TRBJ2-4; 7 bases map to TRBD1. Germline lookup yields CDR1 SGDLS and CDR2 YYNGEE. The CDR3 totals 19 residues. J lost 0 bases, V lost 3 bases, and 15 bases had no gene match. CDR3 DNA: TGTGCCAGCAGCGATACTTACCCGGGACAGCAACTAGCCAAAAACATTCAGTACTTC. Translated: CASSDTYPGQQLAKNIQYF.

J is TRBJ1-5 and V is TRBV30; weak D call: TRBD1 (6 bases). Germline V gene sequence: CDR1 GTSNPN, CDR2 SVGIG (reference sequence). This CDR3 contains 13 residues. Trimming pared 2 bases from V and 5 bases from J, leaving 10 bases between. CDR3 residues: CAWSRAGDQPQHF. The CDR3 nucleotides are TGTGCCTGGAGTCGGGCAGGGGATCAGCCCCAGCATTTT.

This chain links TRBV11-2 with TRBJ2-1; weak D call: TRBD2 (6 bases). Germline CDR1 SGHAT, CDR2 FQNNGV. V was shortened by 4 bases and J by 14 bases, with 12 bases between the two germline ends. CDR3 length equals 11 residues. CDR3 bases: TGTGCCAGCAGCTCTGAACTAGCAGAGTTCTTC. This codes for CASSSELAEFF.

This chain links TRBV11-2 with TRBJ2-5, with 8 positions matching TRBD2. Unmatched junction bases numbered 10, after V lost 8 bases and J lost 5 bases. Germline V gene lookup returns CDR1 SGHAT and CDR2 FQNNGV. This CDR3 is 14 amino acids long. CDR3 protein: CASRPGGPAETQYF. The CDR3 DNA sequence: TGTGCCAGCCGCCCGGGAGGGCCGGCGGAGACCCAGTACTTC.